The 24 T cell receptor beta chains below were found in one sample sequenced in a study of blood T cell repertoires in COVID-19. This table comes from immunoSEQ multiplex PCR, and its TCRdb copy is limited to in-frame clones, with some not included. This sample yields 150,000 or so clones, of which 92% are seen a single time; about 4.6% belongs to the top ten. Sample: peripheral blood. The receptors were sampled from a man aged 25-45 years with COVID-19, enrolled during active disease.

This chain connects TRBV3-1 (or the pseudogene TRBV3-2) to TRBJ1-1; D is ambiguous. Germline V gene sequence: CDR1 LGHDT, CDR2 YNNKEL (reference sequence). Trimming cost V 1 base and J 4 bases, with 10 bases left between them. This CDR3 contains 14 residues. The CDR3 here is CASSQGGGLTEAFF. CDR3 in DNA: TGTGCCAGCAGCCAAGGTGGAGGCCTCACTGAAGCTTTCTTT.

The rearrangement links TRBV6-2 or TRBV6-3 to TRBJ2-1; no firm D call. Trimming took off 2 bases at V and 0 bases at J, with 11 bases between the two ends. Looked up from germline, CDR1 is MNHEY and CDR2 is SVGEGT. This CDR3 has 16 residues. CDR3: CASSYPQLSSYNEQFF. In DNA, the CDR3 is TGTGCCAGCAGTTACCCACAGCTCAGCTCCTACAATGAGCAGTTCTTC.

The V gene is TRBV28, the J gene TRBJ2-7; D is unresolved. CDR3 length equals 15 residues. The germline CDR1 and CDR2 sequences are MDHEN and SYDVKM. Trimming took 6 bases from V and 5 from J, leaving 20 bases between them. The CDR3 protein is CASRDASPADNEQYF. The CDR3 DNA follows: TGTGCCAGCAGGGATGCGAGCCCGGCGGATAACGAGCAGTACTTC.

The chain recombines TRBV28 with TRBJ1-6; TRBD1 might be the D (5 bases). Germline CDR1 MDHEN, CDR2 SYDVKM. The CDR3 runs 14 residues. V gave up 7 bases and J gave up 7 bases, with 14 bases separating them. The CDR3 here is CASTIPGENSPLHF. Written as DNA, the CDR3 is TGTGCCAGCACCATCCCGGGGGAGAATTCACCCCTCCACTTT.

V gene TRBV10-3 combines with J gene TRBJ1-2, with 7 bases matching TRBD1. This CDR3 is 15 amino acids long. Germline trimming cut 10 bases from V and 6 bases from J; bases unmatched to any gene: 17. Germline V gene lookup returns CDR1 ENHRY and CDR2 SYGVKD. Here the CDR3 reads CATKGALQGRDGYTF. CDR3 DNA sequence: TGTGCCACCAAAGGAGCCCTACAGGGGCGGGATGGCTACACCTTC.

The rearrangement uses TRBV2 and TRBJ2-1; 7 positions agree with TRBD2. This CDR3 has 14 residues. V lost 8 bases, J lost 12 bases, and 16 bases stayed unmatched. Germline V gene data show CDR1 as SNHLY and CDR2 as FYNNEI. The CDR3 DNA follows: TGTGCCAGCCTTTCTGTTTTGGCGGGAGTGGGGCAGTTCTTC. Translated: CASLSVLAGVGQFF.

The chain's CDR3 is CASSLLSGGPHGEQFF. Written as DNA, the CDR3 is TGCGCCAGCAGCCTACTTAGCGGGGGGCCCCACGGTGAGCAGTTCTTC. The rearrangement joins TRBV4-3 to TRBJ2-1; 10 nucleotides align to TRBD2. CDR3 size: 16 residues. V lost 4 bases, J lost 9 bases, and 12 bases stayed unmatched. In germline, CDR1 is LGHNA, CDR2 YSLEER.

CDR3 amino acids: CASRQQGAYGYTF. The CDR3 coding sequence is TGTGCCAGCAGACAACAGGGCGCTTATGGCTACACCTTC. The chain recombines TRBV6-5 with TRBJ1-2, with D maybe TRBD1 (6 bases). CDR3 length equals 13 residues. V lost 6 bases to trimming and J lost 5 bases, with 13 bases between them. CDR1 and CDR2 (germline): MNHEY, SVGAGI.

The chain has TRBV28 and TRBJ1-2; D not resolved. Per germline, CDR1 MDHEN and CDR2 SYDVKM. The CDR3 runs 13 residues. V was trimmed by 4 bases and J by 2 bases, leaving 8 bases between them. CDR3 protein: CASSSPLNYGYTF. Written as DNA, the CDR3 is TGTGCCAGCAGTTCGCCCCTAAACTATGGCTACACCTTC.

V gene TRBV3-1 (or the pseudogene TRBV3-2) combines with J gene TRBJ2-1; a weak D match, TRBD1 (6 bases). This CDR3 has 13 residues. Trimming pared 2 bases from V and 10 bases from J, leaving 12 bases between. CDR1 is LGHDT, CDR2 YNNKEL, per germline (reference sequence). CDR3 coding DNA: TGTGCCAGCAGCCAAACAGGGCAGGAAGAGCAGTTCTTC. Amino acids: CASSQTGQEEQFF.

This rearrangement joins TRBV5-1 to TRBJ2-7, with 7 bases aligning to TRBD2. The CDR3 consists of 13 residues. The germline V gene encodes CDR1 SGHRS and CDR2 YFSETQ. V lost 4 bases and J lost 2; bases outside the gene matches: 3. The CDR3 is CASSRDYPYEQYF. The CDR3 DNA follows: TGCGCCAGCAGCCGGGACTATCCCTACGAGCAGTACTTC. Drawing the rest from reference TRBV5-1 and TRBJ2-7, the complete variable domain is KAGVTQTPRYLIKTRGQQVTLSCSPISGHRSVSWYQQTPGQGLQFLFEYFSETQRNKGNFPGRFSGRQFSNSRSEMNVSTLELGDSALYLCASSRDYPYEQYFGPGTRLTVT.

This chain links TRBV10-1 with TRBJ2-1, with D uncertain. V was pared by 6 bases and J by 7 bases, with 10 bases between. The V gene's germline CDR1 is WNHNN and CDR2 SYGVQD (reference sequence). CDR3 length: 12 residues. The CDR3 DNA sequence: TGCGCCAGCAGGGGTACAGCAAATGAGCAGTTCTTC. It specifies CASRGTANEQFF.

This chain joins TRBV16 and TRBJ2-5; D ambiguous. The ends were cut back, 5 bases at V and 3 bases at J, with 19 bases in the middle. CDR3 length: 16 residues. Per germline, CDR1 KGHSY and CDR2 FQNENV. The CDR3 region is CASSSYRVPLEETQYF. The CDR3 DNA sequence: TGTGCCAGCAGCTCCTACCGGGTTCCCCTTGAAGAGACCCAGTACTTC.

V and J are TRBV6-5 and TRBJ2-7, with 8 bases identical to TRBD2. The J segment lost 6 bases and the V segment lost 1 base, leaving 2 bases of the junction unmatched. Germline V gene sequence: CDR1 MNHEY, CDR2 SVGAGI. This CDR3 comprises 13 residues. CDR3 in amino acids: CASSYWREVEQYF. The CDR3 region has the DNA TGTGCCAGCAGTTACTGGCGGGAGGTCGAGCAGTACTTC.

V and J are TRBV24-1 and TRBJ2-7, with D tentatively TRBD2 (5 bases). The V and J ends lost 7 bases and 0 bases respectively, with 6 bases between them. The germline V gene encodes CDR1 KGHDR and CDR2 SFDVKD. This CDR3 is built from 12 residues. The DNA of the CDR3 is TGTGCCACCAGCACTAGCTCCTACGAGCAGTACTTC. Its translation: CATSTSSYEQYF.

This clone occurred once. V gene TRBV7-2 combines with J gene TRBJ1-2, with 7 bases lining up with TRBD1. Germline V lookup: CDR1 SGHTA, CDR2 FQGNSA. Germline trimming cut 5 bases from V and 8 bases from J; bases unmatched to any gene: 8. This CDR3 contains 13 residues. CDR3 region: CASSNRQGGGYTF. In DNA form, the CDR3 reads TGTGCCAGCAGCAACCGACAGGGTGGCGGCTACACCTTC.

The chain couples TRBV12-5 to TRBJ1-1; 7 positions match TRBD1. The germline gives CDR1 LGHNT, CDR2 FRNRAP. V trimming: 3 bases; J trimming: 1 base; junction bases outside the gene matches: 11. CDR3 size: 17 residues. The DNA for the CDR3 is TGTGCTAGTGGTTTTCACAGGGGAGTAATCCCGAACACTGAAGCTTTCTTT. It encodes CASGFHRGVIPNTEAFF.

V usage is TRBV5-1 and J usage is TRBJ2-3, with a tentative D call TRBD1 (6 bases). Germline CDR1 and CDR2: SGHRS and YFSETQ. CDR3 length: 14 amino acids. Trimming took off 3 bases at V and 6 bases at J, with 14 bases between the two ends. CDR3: CASSSGQLGDTQYF. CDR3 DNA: TGCGCCAGCAGCTCAGGACAGCTCGGCGATACGCAGTATTTT.

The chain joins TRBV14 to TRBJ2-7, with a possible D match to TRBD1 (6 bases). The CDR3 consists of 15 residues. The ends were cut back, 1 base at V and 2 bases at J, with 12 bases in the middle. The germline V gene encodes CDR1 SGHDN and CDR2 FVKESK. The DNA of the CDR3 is TGTGCCAGCAGCCAAGTAAAGACAGGCACCTACGAGCAGTACTTC. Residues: CASSQVKTGTYEQYF. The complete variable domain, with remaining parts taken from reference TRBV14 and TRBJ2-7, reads EAGVTQFPSHSVIEKGQTVTLRCDPISGHDNLYWYRRVMGKEIKFLLHFVKESKQDESGMPNNRFLAERTGGTYSTLKVQPAELEDSGVYFCASSQVKTGTYEQYFGPGTRLTVT.

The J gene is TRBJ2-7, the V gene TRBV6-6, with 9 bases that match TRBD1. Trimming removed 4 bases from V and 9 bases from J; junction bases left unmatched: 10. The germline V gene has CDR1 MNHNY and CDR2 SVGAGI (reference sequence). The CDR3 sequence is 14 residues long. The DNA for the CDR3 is TGTGCCAGCAGTTCCGGGGACAGGGCGCCTCGGCAGTACTTC. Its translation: CASSSGDRAPRQYF.

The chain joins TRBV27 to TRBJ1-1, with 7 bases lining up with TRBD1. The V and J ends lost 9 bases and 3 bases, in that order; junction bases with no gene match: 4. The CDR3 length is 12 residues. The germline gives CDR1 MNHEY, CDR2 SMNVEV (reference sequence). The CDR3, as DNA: TGTGCCAGTCAGGGGGTTTACACTGAAGCTTTCTTT. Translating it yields CASQGVYTEAFF.

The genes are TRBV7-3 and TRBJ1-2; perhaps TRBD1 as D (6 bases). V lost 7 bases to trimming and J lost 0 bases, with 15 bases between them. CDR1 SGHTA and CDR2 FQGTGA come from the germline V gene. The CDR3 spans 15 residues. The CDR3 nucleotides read TGTGCCAGCACCTACACAGGGTCGGCTAACTATGGCTACACCTTC. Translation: CASTYTGSANYGYTF.

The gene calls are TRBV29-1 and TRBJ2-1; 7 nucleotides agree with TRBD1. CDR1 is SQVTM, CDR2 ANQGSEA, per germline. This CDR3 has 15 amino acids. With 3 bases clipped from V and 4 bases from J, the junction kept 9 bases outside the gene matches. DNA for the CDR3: TGCAGCGTTGAGGCTTCGGACAGGCTATACAATGAGCAGTTCTTC. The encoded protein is CSVEASDRLYNEQFF.

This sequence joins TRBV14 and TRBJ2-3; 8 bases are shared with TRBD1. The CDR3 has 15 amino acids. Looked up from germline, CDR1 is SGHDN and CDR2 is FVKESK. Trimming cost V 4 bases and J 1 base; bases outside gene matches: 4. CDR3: CASSPGTGRTDTQYF. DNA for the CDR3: TGTGCCAGCAGCCCCGGGACAGGACGCACAGATACGCAGTATTTT.